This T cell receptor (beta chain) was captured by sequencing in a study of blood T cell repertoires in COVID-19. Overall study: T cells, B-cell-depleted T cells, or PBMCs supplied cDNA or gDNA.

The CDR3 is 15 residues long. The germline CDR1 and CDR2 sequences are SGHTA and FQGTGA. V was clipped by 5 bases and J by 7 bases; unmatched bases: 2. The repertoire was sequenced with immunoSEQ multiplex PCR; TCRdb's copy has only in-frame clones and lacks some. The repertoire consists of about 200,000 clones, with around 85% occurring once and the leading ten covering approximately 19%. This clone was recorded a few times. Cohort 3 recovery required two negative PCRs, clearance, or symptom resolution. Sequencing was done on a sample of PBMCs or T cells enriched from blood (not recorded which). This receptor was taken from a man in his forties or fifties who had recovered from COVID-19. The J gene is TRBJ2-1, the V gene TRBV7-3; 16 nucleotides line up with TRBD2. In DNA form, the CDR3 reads TGTGCCAGCAGCAAGGGACTAGCGGGAGGGAATGAGCAGTTCTTC. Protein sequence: CASSKGLAGGNEQFF.